This T cell receptor (beta chain) was captured in a study of blood T cell repertoires in COVID-19 (dated by TCRdb to the early 2020s). Background on the whole study: Samples covering the acute and convalescent phases of COVID-19 were provided by collaborators in the United States, Italy and Spain. HLA class I and class II types, where available, came from metadata supplied by the sample provider rather than from assay-based typing. The material from the prospective study consisted of cDNA or gDNA derived from T cells, B-cell-depleted T cells, or PBMCs. A freely available public database, intended as a resource for researchers studying the immune response to SARS-CoV-2, is where the repertoires were released. Sample metadata almost always included a de-identified subject ID, COVID-19 status, age in years and sex. Samples came from the ongoing ImmuneRACE study (first 160 participants) plus 1,254 subjects from 6 global collaborators. Deeply sampled blood TCRbeta repertoires from subjects exposed to, actively infected with, or recovered from COVID-19 were included in the dataset. What the authors observed across the whole study: The quantity of clinical and demographic metadata differed by source and by participant and was supplied without curation.

Taken from the germline V gene, the CDR1 and CDR2 loops are SGHAT and FQNNGV. Including the terminal cysteine and phenylalanine, the CDR3 comprises 16 residues. CDR3 DNA only is kept here, 48 bases in frame from base 1. Ends trimmed: V by 0 bases, J by 5 bases; bases unmatched to a gene: 5. Whole blood was collected in K2EDTA tubes by collaborating institutions according to the institutions' own protocols. Collaborator samples were shipped for TCRbeta analysis as frozen whole blood, isolated PBMCs, or DNA extracted from either sample type. A word on this clone: Its binding antigen is unknown. No qualities accompany the bases; no much larger clone lies one base away.

TCRbeta CDR3 regions were amplified from genomic DNA using the immunoSEQ Assay, a bias-controlled multiplex PCR. On the study's bioinformatics: Within the assay, amplification of reference gene primers was used to estimate how many nucleated cells each sample contained. To quantify the absolute abundance of each unique TCRbeta CDR3 rearrangement, sequence reads were collapsed and filtered. For each sample, productive Simpson clonality was calculated by taking the square root of Simpson's diversity index across productive rearrangements. TCRdb obtained this table from immuneACCESS and retained in-frame rearrangements with V and J assigned. These tables miss some clones; where compared with another copy, unresolved V genes account for less than half of the shortfall, and the remainder is unexplained. V, J and clone size reflect that table, while D and trimming were determined from the DNA. The sample has some 48,000 clones on record, more than 75% of them singletons. 11% to 15% of the sample rests with the top ten.

The sequencing input was peripheral blood. The sequence is built from TRBV11-2 and TRBJ2-1, with 9 bases matching TRBD2. This receptor was taken from a human donor with acute or convalescent COVID-19. The donor label of this sample is uncertain. The CDR3 reads as follows: CASSLDWSSGNNEQFF. The DNA is as follows: TGTGCCAGCAGCTTAGATTGGTCTAGCGGGAACAATGAGCAGTTCTTC.